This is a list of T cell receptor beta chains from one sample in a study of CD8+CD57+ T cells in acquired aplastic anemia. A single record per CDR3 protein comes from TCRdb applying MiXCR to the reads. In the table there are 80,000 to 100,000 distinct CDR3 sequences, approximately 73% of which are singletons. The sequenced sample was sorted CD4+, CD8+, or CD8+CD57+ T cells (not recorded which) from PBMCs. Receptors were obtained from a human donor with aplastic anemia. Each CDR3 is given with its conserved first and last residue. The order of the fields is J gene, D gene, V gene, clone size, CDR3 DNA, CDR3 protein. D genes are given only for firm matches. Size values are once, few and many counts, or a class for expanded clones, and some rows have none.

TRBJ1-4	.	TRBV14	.	TGTGCCAGCAAGGGGGTCTCTGAAAAACTGTTTTTT	CASKGVSEKLFF
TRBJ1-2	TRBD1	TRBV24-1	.	TGTGCCACCCAAAGGACAGGTATTCTTCCATATGGCTACACCTTC	CATQRTGILPYGYTF
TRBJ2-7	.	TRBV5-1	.	TGCGCCAGCAGCTTGTCCCCGGCTAGCTCCTACGAGCAGTACTTC	CASSLSPASSYEQYF
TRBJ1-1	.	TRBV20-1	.	TGCAGTGCTAGTTTCGTGGCGGAGCTGGAAGCTTTCTTT	CSASFVAELEAFF
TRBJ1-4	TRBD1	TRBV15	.	TGTGCCACCAGCAGTACCCGGGACAGTAATGAAAAACTGTTTTTT	CATSSTRDSNEKLFF
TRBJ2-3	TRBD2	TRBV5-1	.	TGCGCCAGCAGCTTGATGCGGGAGGGCACAGATACGCAGTATTTT	CASSLMREGTDTQYF
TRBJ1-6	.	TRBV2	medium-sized	TGTGCCAGCAGTGAGGACAGTAGGAATTCACCCCTCCACTTT	CASSEDSRNSPLHF
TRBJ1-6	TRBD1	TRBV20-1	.	TGCAGTGATATTCGGACCCGGGACAGCATGAATTCACCCCTCCACTTT	CSDIRTRDSMNSPLHF
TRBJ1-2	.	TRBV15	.	TGTGCCACCAGCAGAACAGTGAACTATGGCTACACCTTC	CATSRTVNYGYTF
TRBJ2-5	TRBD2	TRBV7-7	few	TGTGCCAGCAGCCCCACCGGGGGGGCCTCAGAGACCCAGTACTTC	CASSPTGGASETQYF
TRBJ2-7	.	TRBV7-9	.	TGTGCCAGCAGCTTAGTTTTCAGTTACGAGCAGTACTTC	CASSLVFSYEQYF
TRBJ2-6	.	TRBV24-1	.	TGTGCCACTGCAGGGGGAGGAGGGGCCAACGTCCTGACTTTC	CATAGGGGANVLTF
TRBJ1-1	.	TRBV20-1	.	TGCAGTGCTAGCGGGCAGCTCAACACTGAAGCTTTCTTT	CSASGQLNTEAFF
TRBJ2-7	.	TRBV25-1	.	TGTGCCAGCAGCCCTCTTGGGGAGATTTGGGACGAGCAGTACTTC	CASSPLGEIWDEQYF
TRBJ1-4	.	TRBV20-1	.	TGCAGTTCAAGGACGAGGGAAAAACTGTTTTTT	CSSRTREKLFF
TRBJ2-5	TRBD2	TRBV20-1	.	TGCAGTGCGTGGACTAGCACCCAAGAGACCCAGTACTTC	CSAWTSTQETQYF
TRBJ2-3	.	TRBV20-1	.	TGCAGTGCTAATCACCAGCAGCCCACAGATACGCAGTATTTT	CSANHQQPTDTQYF
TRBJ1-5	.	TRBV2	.	TGTGCCAGCAGTGAATCAGGATATAGCAATCAGCCCCAGCATTTT	CASSESGYSNQPQHF
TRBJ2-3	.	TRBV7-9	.	TGTGCCAGCAGCGTTAGCGGAAGCACAGATACGCAGTATTTT	CASSVSGSTDTQYF
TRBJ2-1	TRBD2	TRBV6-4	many	TGTGCCAGCAGTGACAGTCTAGCGGGCTACAATGAGCAGTTCTTC	CASSDSLAGYNEQFF
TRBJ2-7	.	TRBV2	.	TGTGCCAGCAGGGCAGGGAATGAGCAGTACTTC	CASRAGNEQYF
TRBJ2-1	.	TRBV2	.	TGTGCCAGCAGTGTAAGACCTAAGGGGTACAATGAGCAGTTCTTC	CASSVRPKGYNEQFF